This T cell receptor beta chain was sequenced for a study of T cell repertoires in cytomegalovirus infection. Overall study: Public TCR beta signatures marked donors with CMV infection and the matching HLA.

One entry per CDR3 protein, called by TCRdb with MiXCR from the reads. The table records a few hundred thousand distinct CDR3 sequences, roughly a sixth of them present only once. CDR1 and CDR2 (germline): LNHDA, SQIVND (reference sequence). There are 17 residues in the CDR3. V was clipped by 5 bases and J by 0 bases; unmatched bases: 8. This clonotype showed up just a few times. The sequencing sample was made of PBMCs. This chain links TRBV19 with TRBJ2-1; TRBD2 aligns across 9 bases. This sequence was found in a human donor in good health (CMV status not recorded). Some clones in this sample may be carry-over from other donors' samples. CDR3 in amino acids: CASSYQFSGGSYNEQFF. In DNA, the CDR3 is TGTGCCAGTAGTTACCAATTTAGCGGGGGCTCCTACAATGAGCAGTTCTTC.